The T cell receptor (beta chain) described here comes from a study of T-cell reconstitution after alpha-beta-depleted transplantation in children. On this clonotype: The antigen remains unidentified.

Preparation of the TCRbeta library was carried out with unique molecular identifiers. TCRdb analysed the PCR reads with MiXCR anew, one entry per CDR3 protein. The table includes approximately 800,000 distinct CDR3 sequences, 15% to 20% detected once. Study findings and constraints: Most T-cell counts and diversity one year after the transplant came from T cells that were newly produced. Reportedly, alpha-beta T cells present about two months post-transplant originated from several hundred expanded clones of graft origin. Surviving recipient T cells and thymic progenitors produced the high day-60 TCRbeta diversity seen in some patients.

The clonotype originates from a male patient younger than 18 who had a stem cell transplant for acute lymphoblastic leukemia, so the T cells may come from the graft donor. Sequenced here: PBMCs, mostly from graft donor cells, sampled 360 days after TCRalphabeta/CD19-depleted stem cell transplant.

CDR3 protein: CASSQDAGDAEAFF. The CDR3 nucleotides read TGCGCCAGCAGCCAAGATGCCGGAGACGCTGAAGCTTTCTTT. The chain is built from TRBV4-1 and TRBJ1-1; D not resolved. Trimming pared 0 bases from V and 6 bases from J, leaving 11 bases between. CDR1 and CDR2 (germline): MGHRA, YSYEKL. The CDR3 loop spans 14 amino acids.